This TCR beta chain appears in the sequencing data of a study of cytomegalovirus exposure and HLA in healthy donors. It was with 60 Vbeta and 13 Jbeta primers that the PCR ran. Sequenced by immunoSEQ multiplex PCR; TCRdb stores in-frame clones only, minus some. Seen here are around 140,000 clones, 60% to 80% observed once, and the top ten hold about 3.5%. This CDR3 is 17 amino acids long. Germline-derived CDR1 and CDR2 are SEHNR and FQNEAQ (reference sequence). Trimming cost V 5 bases and J 0 bases, with 17 bases left between them. The V gene is TRBV7-9, the J gene TRBJ1-3; perhaps TRBD1 as D (5 bases). The TCR comes from a man in his forties in good health and CMV-seronegative. Sequencing input: PBMCs. As DNA, the CDR3 is TGTGCCAGCAGCCCTTTCCCGACAGTCCTCTCTGGAAACACCATATATTTT. It encodes CASSPFPTVLSGNTIYF.